This TCR beta chain was retrieved from a study of blood T cell repertoires in COVID-19. About the research overall: From the United States, Italy and Spain came samples of acute and convalescent COVID-19. T cells, B-cell-depleted T cells, or PBMCs provided the cDNA or gDNA that served as material.

In the original analysis: Amplification of reference gene primers was used by the study to estimate nucleated cell counts. Produced via immunoSEQ multiplex PCR; TCRdb's table is partial and in-frame only. The V and J calls and clone size come from that table; D and trimming were worked out from the DNA. Here the sample spans fewer than 25,000 clones, 89% being singletons. Per the germline V gene, CDR1 is MNHEY and CDR2 is SVGAGI. V was pared by 6 bases and J by 2 bases, with 8 bases of the junction left unmatched. This CDR3 region has 15 residues. This TCR was recovered from a man between 65 and 79 years old with acute or convalescent COVID-19. Sample: peripheral blood. J is TRBJ2-3 and V is TRBV6-5; 7 bases agree with TRBD2. The CDR3 sequence is CASRETRDYTDTQYF. CDR3 DNA sequence: TGTGCCAGCAGGGAGACTAGGGACTACACAGATACGCAGTATTTT.